The text below deals with one T cell receptor beta chain. The source of the sample is a study of control samples from healthy donors and cancer patients. Trimming removed 1 base from V and 1 base from J, with 10 bases in between. The germline CDR1 and CDR2 sequences are SGHTA and FQGTGA. The CDR3 covers 15 residues. TCRdb's copy holds only in-frame clones and misses some; the assay was immunoSEQ multiplex PCR. The table shows 100,000 to 150,000 clones, with less than 95% occurring only once. The chain has TRBV7-3 and TRBJ1-1, with no clear D. Sequenced input: blood. The receptor comes from a man younger than 35 in good health. In DNA form, the CDR3 reads TGTGCCAGCAGCTTAATCCGACGGACGAACACTGAAGCTTTCTTT. Translation gives CASSLIRRTNTEAFF.